The 29 T cell receptor beta chains reported below all come from one sample, sequenced in a study of spatial heterogeneity in lung cancer. MiXCR, run by TCRdb on the 5' RACE reads, gives a single entry per CDR3 protein. This sample has about 22,000 distinct CDR3 sequences, with around 5.3% found just once. The time point: sample taken at primary tumor resection. The material was PBMCs, obtained at surgery. The receptors stem from a male donor with early-stage non-small cell lung cancer.

This clonotype was observed a few times. The CDR3 reads CASSLVKDGNTIYF. The CDR3 bases are TGTGCCAGCAGCTTAGTAAAAGATGGAAACACCATATATTTT. The genes are TRBV7-2 and TRBJ1-3; D gene ambiguous. CDR3 size: 14 residues. V lost 1 base, J lost 3 bases, and 7 bases lay in between. Germline values: CDR1 SGHTA, CDR2 FQGNSA.

This clonotype was counted at least ten times. CDR3 nucleotides: TGCAGCGTTGAATCTTCCCTCAGGAGCTACAATGAGCAGTTCTTC. This translates into CSVESSLRSYNEQFF. The V call is TRBV29-1, the J call TRBJ2-1; D call uncertain. V was shortened by 2 bases and J by 3 bases, with 14 bases between the two germline ends. The CDR3 runs 15 residues. Germline loops: CDR1 SQVTM, CDR2 ANQGSEA.

This clonotype was seen many times. The gene calls are TRBV29-1 and TRBJ2-7; perhaps D is TRBD1 or TRBD2 (5 bases each). The CDR3 runs to 14 residues. The V and J ends lost 6 bases and 2 bases respectively, with 17 bases between them. The germline gives CDR1 SQVTM, CDR2 ANQGSEA. This chain's CDR3 is CSVTSLLGPYEQYF. The CDR3 coding sequence is TGCAGCGTCACTTCTTTACTGGGACCCTACGAGCAGTACTTC.

This clonotype was picked up a small number of times. The rearrangement joins TRBV4-3 to TRBJ2-5; 7 positions match TRBD1. The CDR3 consists of 15 residues. The trim removed 4 bases at V and 0 bases at J, leaving 5 bases unmatched. The germline CDR1 and CDR2 sequences are LGHNA and YSLEER. CDR3 DNA: TGCGCCAGCAGCCCACGACAGGGACACCAAGAGACCCAGTACTTC. It translates to CASSPRQGHQETQYF.

At least ten counts were recorded for this clonotype. The genes are TRBV19 and TRBJ2-5; 9 bases are a match to TRBD1. This CDR3 region has 14 residues. After removal of 3 bases from V and 2 bases from J, the junction contained 1 base not matched to a gene. Germline V gene lookup returns CDR1 LNHDA and CDR2 SQIVND (reference sequence). This CDR3 reads CASSIGQGQETQYF. CDR3 in DNA: TGTGCCAGTAGTATCGGACAGGGGCAAGAGACCCAGTACTTC.

This clonotype was counted ten times or more. The CDR3 reads CASRGVADTQYF. In nucleotides, the CDR3 is TGTGCCAGTAGGGGGGTGGCAGATACGCAGTATTTT. The chain is built from TRBV19 and TRBJ2-3, with D possibly being TRBD1 or TRBD2 (5 bases each). Trimming cost V 6 bases and J 4 bases, with 8 bases left between them. Germline loops: CDR1 LNHDA, CDR2 SQIVND (reference sequence). The CDR3 sequence is 12 residues long.

This clonotype was observed a few times. The chain has TRBV7-9 and TRBJ2-5, with 8 positions matching TRBD1. The CDR3 has 17 amino acids. CDR1 and CDR2 (germline): SEHNR, FQNEAQ (reference sequence). Trimming removed 4 bases from V and 5 bases from J; junction bases left unmatched: 15. This CDR3 reads CASSSSPETGDRETQYF. The CDR3 DNA sequence: TGTGCCAGCAGCTCTAGCCCAGAGACAGGGGACCGGGAGACCCAGTACTTC.

This clonotype occurred many times. The J gene is TRBJ1-5, the V gene TRBV20-1; D remains unclear. Germline lookup yields CDR1 DFQATT and CDR2 SNEGSKA (reference sequence). Trimming stripped 7 bases from V and 2 bases from J, with 18 bases between. The CDR3 spans 15 residues. CDR3 region: CSVNQRGFGNQPQHF. CDR3 bases: TGCAGTGTCAATCAGAGAGGGTTCGGCAATCAGCCCCAGCATTTT.

Ten or more counts support this clonotype. V usage is TRBV4-3 and J usage is TRBJ2-1; TRBD2 matches at 8 bases. The CDR3 covers 15 residues. Losses at the gene ends were 4 bases for V and 3 bases for J; bases not matched to a gene: 5. Germline loops: CDR1 LGHNA, CDR2 YSLEER. The CDR3 DNA follows: TGCGCCAGCAGCCGACTTAGCGGGAACTACAATGAGCAGTTCTTC. Translation: CASSRLSGNYNEQFF.

The chain combines TRBV12-3 or TRBV12-4 with TRBJ2-2; TRBD1 matches 9 bases. The CDR3 sequence is 15 residues long. Losses at the gene ends were 6 bases for V and 0 bases for J; bases not matched to a gene: 2. The CDR3 coding sequence is TGTGCCAGCAGCGGGACAGGGACGAACACCGGGGAGCTGTTTTTT. As protein: CASSGTGTNTGELFF.

This clonotype was recorded many times. The chain's CDR3 is CASSQDDGTIYGYTF. DNA of the CDR3: TGTGCCAGCAGCCAAGATGACGGGACTATTTATGGCTACACCTTC. The chain has TRBV4-2 and TRBJ1-2, with a tentative D call TRBD1 (5 bases). Germline loops: CDR1 LGHNA, CDR2 YNFKEQ. With 0 bases removed from V and 5 bases from J, the gap between germline ends came to 13 bases. CDR3 length equals 15 residues.

This clonotype was counted ten times or more. This chain joins TRBV4-2 and TRBJ2-5, with 9 positions matching TRBD2. Looked up from germline, CDR1 is LGHNA and CDR2 is YNFKEQ. The CDR3 loop spans 17 amino acids. The V gene end was trimmed by 1 base and the J gene end by 5 bases; junction bases not matched to a gene: 11. Written as DNA, the CDR3 is TGTGCCAGCAGCCAAGTAGCCCGCGGGGGGGCCTTGGAGACCCAGTACTTC. Translation gives CASSQVARGGALETQYF.

This clonotype was picked up a small number of times. V usage is TRBV29-1 and J usage is TRBJ2-3, with TRBD2 as a possible D gene (5 bases). The CDR3 extends over 15 amino acids. The V and J ends lost 1 base and 1 base respectively, with 12 bases between them. CDR1 and CDR2 from the germline V gene are SQVTM and ANQGSEA. The CDR3 DNA sequence: TGCAGCGTTGAAGGGAGGCCCCCGGGCACAGATACGCAGTATTTT. As protein: CSVEGRPPGTDTQYF.

This clonotype was observed at least ten times. The CDR3 is CASSLAGGYLRTDTQYF. CDR3 sequence (DNA): TGTGCCAGCAGCTTGGCCGGGGGGTACCTCCGCACAGATACGCAGTATTTT. The J gene is TRBJ2-3, the V gene TRBV5-6; 7 bases match TRBD2. This CDR3 has 17 residues. Germline CDR1 is SGHDT and CDR2 is YYEEEE. V lost 0 bases, J lost 1 base, and 8 bases stayed unmatched.

In this sample, this clonotype is medium-sized. The chain recombines TRBV7-9 with TRBJ2-1, with D hard to call. V was clipped by 5 bases and J by 7 bases, with 9 bases between them. Per germline, CDR1 SEHNR and CDR2 FQNEAQ (reference sequence). The CDR3 is 12 residues long. The CDR3 reads CASSRSQNEQFF. DNA of the CDR3: TGTGCCAGCAGCCGTTCTCAGAATGAGCAGTTCTTC.

This clonotype showed up many times. This chain uses TRBV28 with TRBJ2-1; TRBD2 is a possible D gene (5 bases). The CDR3 contains 14 residues. Germline V gene data show CDR1 as MDHEN and CDR2 as SYDVKM. Trimming removed 6 bases at V and 7 bases at J, with 16 bases between. The DNA of the CDR3 is TGTGCCAGCAGCAACGACTATCCCGGTAATGAGCAGTTCTTC. Protein sequence: CASSNDYPGNEQFF.

This clonotype was recorded many times. The chain employs TRBV28 and TRBJ2-7; D is possibly TRBD2 (5 bases). Trimming stripped 6 bases from V and 7 bases from J, with 22 bases between. The CDR3 covers 15 residues. Germline lookup yields CDR1 MDHEN and CDR2 SYDVKM. The CDR3 is CASSPPHPRTGEQYF. In nucleotides, the CDR3 is TGTGCCAGCAGCCCACCACACCCCCGGACGGGGGAGCAGTACTTC.

This clonotype was recorded a few times. This chain uses TRBV4-3 with TRBJ2-7; TRBD2 agrees at 10 bases. This CDR3 region has 14 residues. The germline V gene has CDR1 LGHNA and CDR2 YSLEER. V gave up 3 bases and J gave up 12 bases; unmatched junction bases: 11. CDR3: CASSQQAGGPILYF. The CDR3 nucleotides read TGCGCCAGCAGCCAGCAAGCGGGAGGGCCGATTCTGTACTTC.

This clonotype was seen repeatedly, ten times or more. The chain recombines TRBV11-2 with TRBJ2-1; D remains ambiguous. Germline V gene data show CDR1 as SGHAT and CDR2 as FQNNGV. This CDR3 comprises 12 residues. The V gene lost 4 bases and the J gene lost 9 bases, with 10 bases spanning the gap. This chain's CDR3 is CASSWSQAEQFF. CDR3 bases: TGTGCCAGCAGCTGGTCCCAAGCTGAGCAGTTCTTC. Based on the CDR3 plus reference TRBV11-2 and TRBJ2-1, the full variable domain is EAGVAQSPRYKIIEKRQSVAFWCNPISGHATLYWYQQILGQGPKLLIQFQNNGVVDDSQLPKDRFSAERLKGVDSTLKIQPAKLEDSAVYLCASSWSQAEQFFGPGTRLTVL.

This clonotype was counted ten times or more. The rearrangement joins TRBV30 to TRBJ1-1; TRBD1 aligns across 9 bases. The CDR3 is 15 amino acids. Trimming at V came to 4 bases and at J to 5 bases, leaving 11 bases not matched to a gene. Germline loops: CDR1 GTSNPN, CDR2 SVGIG (reference sequence). CDR3 in amino acids: CAWTNRGLGGTEAFF. CDR3 bases: TGTGCCTGGACCAACAGGGGGCTTGGAGGTACTGAAGCTTTCTTT.

This clonotype was seen ten or more times. This rearrangement joins TRBV7-6 to TRBJ2-1, with D perhaps TRBD1 (5 bases). The CDR3 consists of 16 residues. Trimming cost V 5 bases and J 0 bases, with 14 bases left between them. The germline gives CDR1 SGHVS, CDR2 FNYEAQ. The CDR3 DNA is TGTGCCAGCAGCGTAGGGGCCTTCGGCTCCTACAATGAGCAGTTCTTC. This gives the protein CASSVGAFGSYNEQFF.

This clonotype was recorded at least ten times. The chain combines TRBV18 with TRBJ1-2; D is unresolved. Trimming pared 2 bases from V and 6 bases from J, leaving 10 bases between. From germline, CDR1 is KGHSH and CDR2 LQKENI. This CDR3 comprises 13 residues. CDR3 sequence: CASSPTTRDGYTF. CDR3 nucleotide sequence: TGTGCCAGCTCACCAACCACTCGGGATGGCTACACCTTC.

This clonotype was counted many times. The V and J genes are TRBV29-1 and TRBJ2-3, with 10 bases identical to TRBD1. CDR1 SQVTM and CDR2 ANQGSEA come from the germline V gene. The CDR3 loop spans 15 amino acids. Trimming cost V 7 bases and J 1 base; bases outside gene matches: 8. The CDR3 region is CSAGRGTGGTDTQYF. The CDR3 region has the DNA TGCAGCGCCGGCAGGGGGACAGGGGGCACAGATACGCAGTATTTT.

This clonotype came up a few times. The rearrangement uses TRBV19 and TRBJ1-5; 8 bases match TRBD1. This CDR3 contains 14 residues. V shed 8 bases, J shed 4 bases, and the junction held 7 bases outside the gene matches. The V gene's germline CDR1 is LNHDA and CDR2 SQIVND (reference sequence). The CDR3 spells CASHGQGRNQPQHF. The CDR3 bases are TGTGCCAGTCACGGACAGGGCCGAAATCAGCCCCAGCATTTT. The entire variable domain, with the rest obtained from reference TRBV19 and TRBJ1-5, is as follows: DGGITQSPKYLFRKEGQNVTLSCEQNLNHDAMYWYRQDPGQGLRLIYYSQIVNDFQKGDIAEGYSVSREKKESFPLTVTSAQKNPTAFYLCASHGQGRNQPQHFGDGTRLSIL.

Note on this clonotype: It may be a read error: a sequence one base away is much more abundant. This chain links TRBV28 with TRBJ1-6; 7 bases match TRBD1. The CDR3 spans 12 residues. Germline CDR1 and CDR2: MDHEN and SYDVKM. Unmatched junction bases numbered 4, after V lost 6 bases and J lost 11 bases. The CDR3 DNA follows: TGTGCCAGCAGGACAGGGAATACACCCCTCCACTTT. Translation: CASRTGNTPLHF.

This clonotype was found many times. The chain links TRBV28 to TRBJ1-1; a weak D match, TRBD1 (5 bases). The CDR3 runs 14 residues. V lost 6 bases to trimming and J lost 1 base, with 12 bases between them. CDR1 is MDHEN, CDR2 SYDVKM, per germline. CDR3 sequence: CASSRGGANTEAFF. CDR3 nucleotides: TGTGCCAGCAGCCGCGGCGGGGCGAACACTGAAGCTTTCTTT.

This clonotype was seen at least ten times. The chain employs TRBV5-1 and TRBJ1-6, with a weak D call TRBD1 (5 bases). Trimming removed 1 base from V and 8 bases from J, with 13 bases in between. Germline V gives CDR1 SGHRS, CDR2 YFSETQ. There are 15 residues in the CDR3. CDR3 loop: CASSLIEGMDSPLHF. The CDR3 bases are TGCGCCAGCAGCTTGATTGAGGGGATGGATTCACCCCTCCACTTT.

This clonotype is labeled as medium-sized. The rearrangement links TRBV7-3 to TRBJ1-1; the D gene is possibly TRBD1 (5 bases). Germline V gives CDR1 SGHTA, CDR2 FQGTGA. Trimming shortened V by 5 bases and J by 2 bases, and 9 bases separated the two germline ends. CDR3 size: 13 residues. The CDR3 protein is CASSTQGNTEAFF. CDR3 DNA: TGTGCCAGCAGCACCCAGGGCAACACTGAAGCTTTCTTT.

J is TRBJ1-2 and V is TRBV6-6; no clear D gene. CDR3 size: 13 residues. V was trimmed by 5 bases and J by 0 bases, leaving 7 bases between them. Germline assignment: CDR1 MNHNY and CDR2 SVGAGI (reference sequence). CDR3 sequence (DNA): TGTGCCAGCAGTACACAGACTAACTATGGCTACACCTTC. As protein: CASSTQTNYGYTF.